The 32 T cell receptor beta chains below all came from one sample that was sequenced in a study of cytotoxic CD8 clonotypes in ibrutinib-treated CLL. The table came from immunoSEQ multiplex PCR; TCRdb's copy has only in-frame clones and leaves some out. The table includes 330,000 or so clones, 60% to 80% detected once. The starting material was PBMCs, obtained after 36 months of ibrutinib treatment. The receptors originated from a human donor with chronic lymphocytic leukemia.

This chain links TRBV29-1 with TRBJ2-5; no definite D call. The CDR3 length is 12 residues. V was pared by 4 bases and J by 4 bases, with 10 bases between. Looked up from germline, CDR1 is SQVTM and CDR2 is ANQGSEA. The CDR3 here is CSVGLVSETQYF. The CDR3 nucleotides read TGCAGCGTTGGCCTAGTGTCAGAGACCCAGTACTTC.

The V and J genes are TRBV7-2 and TRBJ2-7; D remains unclear. In germline, CDR1 is SGHTA, CDR2 FQGNSA. Trimming stripped 2 bases from V and 2 bases from J, with 7 bases between. This CDR3 has 13 amino acids. In DNA, the CDR3 is TGTGCCAGCAGCTTATTGACCGCCTACGAGCAGTACTTC. This gives the protein CASSLLTAYEQYF.

The V gene is TRBV27, the J gene TRBJ1-1; D uncertain. V was trimmed by 2 bases and J by 2 bases, leaving 12 bases between them. The CDR3 runs to 15 residues. From germline, CDR1 is MNHEY and CDR2 SMNVEV (reference sequence). CDR3 loop: CASSLSLGGNTEAFF. DNA for the CDR3: TGTGCCAGCAGTTTAAGCCTGGGCGGCAACACTGAAGCTTTCTTT.

The chain is built from TRBV12-5 and TRBJ2-2; 7 bases map to TRBD1. Trimming took 5 bases from V and 4 from J; bases not matched to a gene: 7. Germline loops: CDR1 LGHNT, CDR2 FRNRAP. This CDR3 is 15 amino acids long. The CDR3 DNA follows: TGTGCTAGTGGTCCTCAGCGGACAGGCACCGGGGAGCTGTTTTTT. It encodes CASGPQRTGTGELFF. Full variable domain (remainder filled in from reference TRBV12-5 and TRBJ2-2): DARVTQTPRHKVTEMGQEVTMRCQPILGHNTVFWYRQTMMQGLELLAYFRNRAPLDDSGMPKDRFSAEMPDATLATLKIQPSEPRDSAVYFCASGPQRTGTGELFFGEGSRLTVL.

The chain employs TRBV27 and TRBJ2-7; the D gene is possibly TRBD1 (6 bases). The germline V gene has CDR1 MNHEY and CDR2 SMNVEV (reference sequence). Trimming stripped 6 bases from V and 2 bases from J, with 14 bases between. This CDR3 is 14 amino acids long. The CDR3 DNA follows: TGTGCCAGCAGGACAGGCAGGGGCGCCTACGAGCAGTACTTC. This encodes CASRTGRGAYEQYF.

CDR3 nucleotide sequence: TGTGCCAGCAGCGTGGGCGCGGGAGACTTCCAAGAGACCCAGTACTTC. It codes for CASSVGAGDFQETQYF. The chain recombines TRBV9 with TRBJ2-5; TRBD2 agrees at 7 bases. This CDR3 comprises 16 residues. CDR1 is SGDLS, CDR2 YYNGEE, per germline. The trim removed 2 bases at V and 1 base at J, leaving 8 bases unmatched. Filled out from reference TRBV9 and TRBJ2-5, the complete variable domain reads DSGVTQTPKHLITATGQRVTLRCSPRSGDLSVYWYQQSLDQGLQFLIQYYNGEERAKGNILERFSAQQFPDLHSELNLSSLELGDSALYFCASSVGAGDFQETQYFGPGTRLLVL.

The rearrangement links TRBV4-1 to TRBJ2-1; TRBD2 matches at 14 bases. The V and J ends lost 7 bases and 8 bases, in that order; junction bases with no gene match: 7. The CDR3 extends over 15 amino acids. Germline assignment: CDR1 MGHRA and CDR2 YSYEKL. The CDR3 is CASNTGTSGGHEQFF. The CDR3, as DNA: TGCGCCAGCAACACCGGGACTAGCGGGGGTCATGAGCAGTTCTTC.

The chain combines TRBV7-7 with TRBJ2-1, with no clear D. This CDR3 is built from 15 residues. The ends were cut back, 1 base at V and 2 bases at J, with 9 bases in the middle. The germline V gene encodes CDR1 SSHAT and CDR2 FNYEAQ (reference sequence). DNA of the CDR3: TGTGCCAGCAGCTTAGACAGCAACGCCTACAATGAGCAGTTCTTC. Its protein product is CASSLDSNAYNEQFF.

The CDR3, as DNA: TGTGCCAGCTCCCCGGACAGAAACAATAATTCACCCCTCCACTTT. This encodes CASSPDRNNNSPLHF. The chain couples TRBV18 to TRBJ1-6, with a tentative D call TRBD1 (6 bases). This CDR3 is 15 amino acids long. Deletions cut 6 bases from V and 5 bases from J, with 14 bases between. Looked up from germline, CDR1 is KGHSH and CDR2 is LQKENI.

The chain recombines TRBV5-4 with TRBJ1-5; possible D gene TRBD1, 6 bases. Trimming pared 2 bases from V and 5 bases from J, leaving 11 bases between. From germline, CDR1 is SGHNT and CDR2 YYREEE (reference sequence). CDR3 length: 14 residues. The DNA of the CDR3 is TGTGCCAGCAGCTTAGGGCCAGGGGATCAGCCCCAGCATTTT. Amino acid sequence: CASSLGPGDQPQHF.

The chain carries TRBV5-1 and TRBJ2-7, with no clear D. This CDR3 region has 13 residues. Between the trimmed V and J ends, which lost 0 bases and 2 bases, there was a span of 6 bases. Germline assignment: CDR1 SGHRS and CDR2 YFSETQ. CDR3 loop: CASSLDAPYEQYF. DNA for the CDR3: TGCGCCAGCAGCTTGGATGCCCCCTACGAGCAGTACTTC.

V and J are TRBV28 and TRBJ1-5; unclear D gene. Germline V gives CDR1 MDHEN, CDR2 SYDVKM. V was shortened by 8 bases and J by 4 bases, with 9 bases between the two germline ends. This CDR3 spans 12 amino acids. The CDR3 nucleotides read TGTGCCAGCCGGCGACGGAATCAGCCCCAGCATTTT. Protein sequence: CASRRRNQPQHF.

The chain uses TRBV6-5 and TRBJ2-7; the D gene could be TRBD1 or TRBD2 (5 bases each). Germline CDR1 MNHEY, CDR2 SVGAGI. There are 15 residues in the CDR3. V shed 6 bases and J shed 6 bases, with 21 bases lying between them. The CDR3 DNA reads TGTGCCAGCAGATCCCCGGGACCCGAGGCGGTCGAGCAGTACTTC. Translation: CASRSPGPEAVEQYF.

The chain recombines TRBV28 with TRBJ1-5, with TRBD1 identical over 7 bases. The CDR3 totals 15 residues. The trim removed 8 bases at V and 0 bases at J, leaving 7 bases unmatched. Germline CDR1 reads MDHEN; CDR2 reads SYDVKM. The CDR3 sequence: CASGRQGYSNQPQHF. The CDR3 bases are TGTGCCAGCGGGAGACAGGGATATAGCAATCAGCCCCAGCATTTT.

This clone turned up a few times. This rearrangement joins TRBV4-3 to TRBJ2-3, with TRBD1 matching over 7 bases. The length of the CDR3 is 17 residues. Germline trimming cut 0 bases from V and 2 bases from J; bases unmatched to any gene: 8. Germline loops: CDR1 LGHNA, CDR2 YSLEER. The CDR3 loop reads CASSQEYRGGNTDTQYF. CDR3 nucleotides: TGCGCCAGCAGCCAAGAGTACAGGGGCGGAAACACAGATACGCAGTATTTT.

This clone has more than one count but fewer than ten. The chain links TRBV27 to TRBJ1-2; TRBD1 aligns across 9 bases. This CDR3 region has 14 residues. J gave up 3 bases and V 8 bases, and 7 bases lay outside the gene matches. Germline V lookup: CDR1 MNHEY, CDR2 SMNVEV (reference sequence). The chain's CDR3 is CASSSRTGDYGYTF. The CDR3, as DNA: TGTGCCAGCTCCAGTCGGACAGGGGACTATGGCTACACCTTC.

This chain joins TRBV7-8 and TRBJ2-7; D possibly corresponds to TRBD2 (7 bases). Trimming removed 4 bases from V and 0 bases from J, with 22 bases in between. The CDR3 has 18 amino acids. Germline V gene lookup returns CDR1 SGHVS and CDR2 FQNEAQ. CDR3: CASSSGHWDYRSSYEQYF. The DNA for the CDR3 is TGTGCCAGCAGCTCGGGACACTGGGACTACCGAAGCTCCTACGAGCAGTACTTC. The variable domain in full, with the rest retrieved from reference TRBV7-8 and TRBJ2-7, is GAGVSQSPRYKVAKRGQDVALRCDPISGHVSLFWYQQALGQGPEFLTYFQNEAQLDKSGLPSDRFFAERPEGSVSTLKIQRTQQEDSAVYLCASSSGHWDYRSSYEQYFGPGTRLTVT.

The chain carries TRBV19 and TRBJ2-7, with no clear D. V gave up 1 base and J gave up 3 bases, with 10 bases separating them. The V gene's germline CDR1 is LNHDA and CDR2 SQIVND (reference sequence). The CDR3 totals 14 residues. CDR3 nucleotides: TGTGCCAGTAGTATAGCTGGGTCGGTCTACGAGCAGTACTTC. It yields the protein CASSIAGSVYEQYF.

This clone occurred once. V usage is TRBV6-4 and J usage is TRBJ2-3; D may be TRBD1 (5 bases). The ends were cut back, 6 bases at V and 6 bases at J, with 13 bases in the middle. Germline CDR1 reads MRHNA; CDR2 reads SNTAGT. This CDR3 spans 13 amino acids. CDR3 nucleotides: TGTGCCAGCAGCCTAAAAAGGGGCGATACGCAGTATTTT. It is translated as CASSLKRGDTQYF.

The chain uses TRBV19 and TRBJ1-5; D perhaps matches TRBD1 (6 bases). The CDR3 spans 16 residues. CDR1 is LNHDA, CDR2 SQIVND, per germline (reference sequence). Trimming stripped 4 bases from V and 0 bases from J, with 13 bases between. CDR3 bases: TGTGCCAGTAGTACCCGGACAGATTATAGCAATCAGCCCCAGCATTTT. Amino acid sequence: CASSTRTDYSNQPQHF.

The V call is TRBV6-6, the J call TRBJ2-3; 9 bases align to TRBD1. With 6 bases clipped from V and 4 bases from J, the junction kept 11 bases outside the gene matches. This CDR3 has 16 amino acids. CDR1 is MNHNY and CDR2 is SVGAGI in the germline V gene (reference sequence). The CDR3 DNA reads as TGTGCCAGCAGCCAGATGAGGGGACAGGGCTCAGATACGCAGTATTTT. This translates into CASSQMRGQGSDTQYF.

The CDR3 nucleotides read TGCAGCGTCTATGGGGGGGAGGGAATGAACATTCAGTACTTC. Translation gives CSVYGGEGMNIQYF. The chain uses TRBV29-1 and TRBJ2-4; TRBD2 matches at 7 bases. Germline CDR1 SQVTM, CDR2 ANQGSEA. The trim removed 6 bases at V and 7 bases at J, leaving 12 bases unmatched. There are 14 residues in the CDR3.

This clone has a count of ten or more. This chain joins TRBV29-1 and TRBJ2-2; the match to TRBD1 covers 9 bases. The CDR3 runs 15 residues. V was clipped by 7 bases and J by 2 bases; unmatched bases: 8. Germline lookup yields CDR1 SQVTM and CDR2 ANQGSEA. CDR3 amino acids: CSAQTGGVNTGELFF. For the CDR3, the DNA is TGCAGCGCACAAACAGGGGGCGTTAACACCGGGGAGCTGTTTTTT.

This clone was seen a handful of times. CDR3 residues: CASSLDVAGYGYTF. CDR3 DNA sequence: TGCGCCAGCAGCCTGGACGTGGCAGGCTATGGCTACACCTTC. The chain employs TRBV5-1 and TRBJ1-2; D is unresolved. The germline V and J ends were trimmed by 4 bases and 4 bases, with 14 bases remaining between them. Germline assignment: CDR1 SGHRS and CDR2 YFSETQ. CDR3 length: 14 residues.

The J gene is TRBJ2-3, the V gene TRBV7-3; D uncertain. V lost 4 bases to trimming and J lost 2 bases, with 10 bases between them. Germline V CDR1 and CDR2: SGHTA, FQGTGA. This CDR3 spans 14 amino acids. The CDR3 region has the DNA TGTGCCAGCAGCTCCCGGGCGTTCACAGATACGCAGTATTTT. Translating it yields CASSSRAFTDTQYF.

In regard to this clone: One junction end disagrees with the germline gene, perhaps due to a read error. This chain links TRBV7-3 with TRBJ2-6; TRBD2 might be the D (6 bases). This CDR3 comprises 19 residues. The V gene's germline CDR1 is SGHTA and CDR2 FQGTGA. In DNA, the CDR3 is TGTGCCAGCAGCGCCGGAGGGTGGAACCGGCCCTCTGGGGCTAACGTCCTGACTTTC. Protein sequence: CASSAGGWNRPSGANVLTF.

This chain links TRBV29-1 with TRBJ2-1; D perhaps matches TRBD1 (5 bases). V was shortened by 7 bases and J by 7 bases, with 14 bases between the two germline ends. CDR3 size: 12 residues. The germline V gene has CDR1 SQVTM and CDR2 ANQGSEA. This CDR3 reads CSGIRDLNEQFF. CDR3 sequence (DNA): TGCAGCGGGATCAGGGATTTGAATGAGCAGTTCTTC.

The chain is built from TRBV13 and TRBJ2-1, with TRBD2 matching 9 bases. The CDR3 spans 15 residues. With V trimmed by 5 bases and J by 6 bases, 8 bases remained unmatched. CDR1 is PRHDT, CDR2 FYEKMQ, per germline (reference sequence). The CDR3 DNA is TGTGCCAGCAGCCCCCGAGGAGCGGGGGGCAATGAGCAGTTCTTC. As protein: CASSPRGAGGNEQFF.

The chain uses TRBV7-2 and TRBJ2-5; TRBD2 matches 12 bases. Germline CDR1 and CDR2: SGHTA and FQGNSA. After removal of 2 bases from V and 4 bases from J, the junction contained 11 bases not matched to a gene. This CDR3 has 18 residues. CDR3: CASSLTSGRTGGLETQYF. In DNA, the CDR3 is TGTGCCAGCAGCTTAACTAGCGGGAGGACCGGGGGGTTAGAGACCCAGTACTTC.

The chain has TRBV28 and TRBJ1-5; TRBD1 agrees at 11 bases. Trimming removed 6 bases from V and 9 bases from J; junction bases left unmatched: 7. This CDR3 contains 14 residues. From germline, CDR1 is MDHEN and CDR2 SYDVKM. The DNA of the CDR3 is TGTGCCAGCAGCCGGACAGGGGGCCTGGGGCCCCAGCATTTT. Encoded protein: CASSRTGGLGPQHF.

The chain employs TRBV7-2 and TRBJ1-5; D may be TRBD1 (5 bases). V shed 5 bases and J shed 7 bases, with 15 bases lying between them. This CDR3 is built from 14 residues. From germline, CDR1 is SGHTA and CDR2 FQGNSA. The CDR3 loop is CASSKVTGRQPQHF. The DNA of the CDR3 is TGTGCCAGCAGCAAAGTAACAGGTCGCCAGCCCCAGCATTTT.

The chain joins TRBV12-5 to TRBJ1-1; D perhaps matches TRBD1 (6 bases). V was shortened by 1 base and J by 1 base, with 13 bases between the two germline ends. The length of the CDR3 is 16 residues. Germline values: CDR1 LGHNT, CDR2 FRNRAP. CDR3 DNA sequence: TGTGCTAGTGGTTTGGAAGGAGGAGGGGGGAACACTGAAGCTTTCTTT. Its translation: CASGLEGGGGNTEAFF.